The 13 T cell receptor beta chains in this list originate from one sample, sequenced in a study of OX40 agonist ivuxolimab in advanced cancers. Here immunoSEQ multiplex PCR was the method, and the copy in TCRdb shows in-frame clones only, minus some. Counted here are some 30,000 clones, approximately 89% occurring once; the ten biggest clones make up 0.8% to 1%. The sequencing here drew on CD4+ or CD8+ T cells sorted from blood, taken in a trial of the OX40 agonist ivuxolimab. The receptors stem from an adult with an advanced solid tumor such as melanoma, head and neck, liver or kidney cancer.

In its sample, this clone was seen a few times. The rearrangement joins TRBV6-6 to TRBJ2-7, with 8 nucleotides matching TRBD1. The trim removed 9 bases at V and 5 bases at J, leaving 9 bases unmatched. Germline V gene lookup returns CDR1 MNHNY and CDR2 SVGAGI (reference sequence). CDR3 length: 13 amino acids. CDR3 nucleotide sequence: TGTGCCAGTTCGCTGGACAGGGTCAACGAGCAGTACTTC. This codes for CASSLDRVNEQYF.

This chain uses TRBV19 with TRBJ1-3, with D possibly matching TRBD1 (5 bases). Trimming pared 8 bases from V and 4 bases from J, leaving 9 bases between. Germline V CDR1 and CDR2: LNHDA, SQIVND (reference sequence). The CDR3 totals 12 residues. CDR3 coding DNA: TGTGCCAGTGGCAGGGAAGGAAACACCATATATTTT. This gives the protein CASGREGNTIYF.

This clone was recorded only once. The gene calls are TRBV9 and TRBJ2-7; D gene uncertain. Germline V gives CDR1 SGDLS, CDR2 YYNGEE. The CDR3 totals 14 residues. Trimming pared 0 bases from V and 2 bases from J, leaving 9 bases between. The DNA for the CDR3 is TGTGCCAGCAGCGTAGATAACAGCCCCTACGAGCAGTACTTC. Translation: CASSVDNSPYEQYF.

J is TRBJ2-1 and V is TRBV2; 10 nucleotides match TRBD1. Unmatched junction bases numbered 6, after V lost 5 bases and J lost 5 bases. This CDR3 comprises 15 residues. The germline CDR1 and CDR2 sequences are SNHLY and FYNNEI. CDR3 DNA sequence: TGTGCCAGCAGTAGAGACAGGGGGCAAGACAATGAGCAGTTCTTC. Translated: CASSRDRGQDNEQFF.

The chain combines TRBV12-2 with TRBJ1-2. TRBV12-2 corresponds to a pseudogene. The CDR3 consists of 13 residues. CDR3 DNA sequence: TGTGCAAGCCGGGACTCCACGGACTATGGCTACACCTTC. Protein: CASRDSTDYGYTF.

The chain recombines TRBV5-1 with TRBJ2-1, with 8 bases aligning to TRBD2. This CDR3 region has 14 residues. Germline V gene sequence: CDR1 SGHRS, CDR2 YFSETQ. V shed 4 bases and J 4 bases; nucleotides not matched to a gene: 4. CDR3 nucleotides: TGCGCCAGCAGCCAACTAGCGGATTACAATGAGCAGTTCTTC. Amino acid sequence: CASSQLADYNEQFF.

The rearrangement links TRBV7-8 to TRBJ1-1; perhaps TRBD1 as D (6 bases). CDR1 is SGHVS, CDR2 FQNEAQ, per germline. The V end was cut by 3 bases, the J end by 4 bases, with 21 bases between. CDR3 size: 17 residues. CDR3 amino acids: CASSFLWLQGRGTEAFF. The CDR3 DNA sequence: TGTGCCAGCAGCTTCCTTTGGCTACAGGGCAGGGGCACTGAAGCTTTCTTT.

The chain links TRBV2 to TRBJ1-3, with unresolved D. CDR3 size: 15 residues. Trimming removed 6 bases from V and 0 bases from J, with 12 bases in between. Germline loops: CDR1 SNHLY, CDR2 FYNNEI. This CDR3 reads CASSSDGVSGNTIYF. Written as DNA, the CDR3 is TGTGCCAGCAGCTCGGACGGGGTCTCTGGAAACACCATATATTTT.

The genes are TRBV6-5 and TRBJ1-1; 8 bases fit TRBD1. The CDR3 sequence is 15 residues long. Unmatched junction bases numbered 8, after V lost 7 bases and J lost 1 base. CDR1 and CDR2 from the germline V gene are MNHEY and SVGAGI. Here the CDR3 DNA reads TGTGCCAGCATCCCTAACGACAGGGGGAACACTGAAGCTTTCTTT. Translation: CASIPNDRGNTEAFF.

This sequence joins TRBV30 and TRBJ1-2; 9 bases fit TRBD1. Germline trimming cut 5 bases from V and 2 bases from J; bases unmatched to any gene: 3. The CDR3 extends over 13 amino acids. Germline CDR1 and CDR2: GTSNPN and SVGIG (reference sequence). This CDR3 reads CAWVQGANYGYTF. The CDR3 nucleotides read TGTGCCTGGGTACAGGGGGCAAACTATGGCTACACCTTC.

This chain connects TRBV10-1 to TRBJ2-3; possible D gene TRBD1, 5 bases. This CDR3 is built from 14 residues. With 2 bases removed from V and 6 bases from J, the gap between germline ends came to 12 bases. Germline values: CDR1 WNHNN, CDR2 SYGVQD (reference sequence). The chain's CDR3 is CASSEAQADDTQYF. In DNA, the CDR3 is TGCGCCAGCAGTGAGGCACAGGCCGATGATACGCAGTATTTT.

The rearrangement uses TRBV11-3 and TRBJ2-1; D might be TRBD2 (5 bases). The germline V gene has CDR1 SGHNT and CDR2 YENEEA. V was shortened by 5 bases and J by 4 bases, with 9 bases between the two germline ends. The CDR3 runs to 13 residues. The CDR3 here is CASSGGLYNEQFF. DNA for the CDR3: TGTGCCAGCAGCGGAGGACTTTACAATGAGCAGTTCTTC.

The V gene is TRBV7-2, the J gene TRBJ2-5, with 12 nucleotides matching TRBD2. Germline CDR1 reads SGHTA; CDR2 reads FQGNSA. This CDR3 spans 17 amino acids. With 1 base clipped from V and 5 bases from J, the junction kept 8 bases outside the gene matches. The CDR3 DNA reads TGTGCCAGCAGCTTAGTTGCTAGCGGGAGGGTGAGGGAGACCCAGTACTTC. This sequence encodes CASSLVASGRVRETQYF.